This TCR beta chain came from a study of blood T cell repertoires in COVID-19. Trimming took 1 base from V and 0 from J; bases not matched to a gene: 4. The CDR3 sequence is 18 residues long. Germline-derived CDR1 and CDR2 are SGHVS and FQNEAQ. This clone was seen only once. Only in-frame clones appear in the TCRdb table, and some are missing; sequencing was by immunoSEQ multiplex PCR. The sample lists approximately 82,000 clones; about 82% were seen once. The chain combines TRBV7-8 with TRBJ2-2; 11 positions agree with TRBD2. The TCR sequence derives from a woman in her 70s with active or convalescent COVID-19. The material sequenced was peripheral blood. CDR3 in amino acids: CASSLVASGGTNTGELFF. The CDR3 DNA sequence: TGTGCCAGCAGCTTAGTCGCTAGCGGGGGGACGAACACCGGGGAGCTGTTTTTT.